This TCR beta chain originates from a study of CD8 T cells in Susac syndrome. Study-wide results and caveats: It was acknowledged in the study that its TCR sequencing and HLA analysis involved a relatively small number of individuals.

The V end lost 0 bases, the J end lost 4 bases, and 10 bases lay between the germline ends. The V gene's germline CDR1 is SGHRS and CDR2 YFSETQ. This CDR3 is built from 14 residues. Reverse transcription of roughly 0.5 to 1 ug RNA was performed with random hexamers. In TCRdb, the immunoSEQ multiplex PCR reads were re-called with MiXCR into one record per CDR3 protein. This table holds about 90,000 distinct CDR3 sequences, around 96% found once. In the case of this clonotype: The antigen is unknown.

What was sequenced was CD8+ T cells from PBMCs. The receptor comes from a human donor with Susac syndrome. The chain combines TRBV5-1 with TRBJ2-5; D gene uncertain. The CDR3 DNA reads as TGCGCCAGCAGCTTGGCCGGAGCAGGAGAGACCCAGTACTTC. It codes for CASSLAGAGETQYF. Together with reference TRBV5-1 and TRBJ2-5, the CDR3 gives the full variable domain: KAGVTQTPRYLIKTRGQQVTLSCSPISGHRSVSWYQQTPGQGLQFLFEYFSETQRNKGNFPGRFSGRQFSNSRSEMNVSTLELGDSALYLCASSLAGAGETQYFGPGTRLLVL.